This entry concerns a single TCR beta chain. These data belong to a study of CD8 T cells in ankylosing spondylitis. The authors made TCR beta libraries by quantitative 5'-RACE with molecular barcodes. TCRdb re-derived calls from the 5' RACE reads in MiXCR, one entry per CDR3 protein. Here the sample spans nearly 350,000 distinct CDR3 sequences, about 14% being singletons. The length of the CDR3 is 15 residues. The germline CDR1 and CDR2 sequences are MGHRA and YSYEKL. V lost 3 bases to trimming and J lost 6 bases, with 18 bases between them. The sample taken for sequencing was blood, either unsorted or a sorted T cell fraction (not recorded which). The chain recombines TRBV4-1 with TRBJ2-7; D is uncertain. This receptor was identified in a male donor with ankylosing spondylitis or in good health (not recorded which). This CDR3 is CASSQDVEVALEQYF. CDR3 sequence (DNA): TGCGCCAGCAGCCAGGACGTAGAAGTCGCGCTCGAGCAGTACTTC.